This T cell receptor beta chain is from a study of cytomegalovirus exposure and HLA in healthy donors. Primers for the PCR totalled 60 Vbeta and 13 Jbeta. The protocol was immunoSEQ multiplex PCR, while the TCRdb copy is restricted to in-frame clones and leaves out a portion. The repertoire holds 200,000 to 250,000 clones, with about 80% as singletons. The source of this sequence is a middle-aged woman in good health and CMV-seronegative. The sequencing sample was made of PBMCs.

The CDR3 sequence is CASSLGGYNSPLHF. In DNA, the CDR3 is TGTGCCAGCAGCTTAGGAGGATATAATTCACCCCTCCACTTT. The V gene is TRBV7-2, the J gene TRBJ1-6; D ambiguous. Trimming removed 1 base at V and 4 bases at J, with 5 bases between. CDR3 length: 14 residues. The germline V gene has CDR1 SGHTA and CDR2 FQGNSA. The full variable domain, with the rest looked up from reference TRBV7-2 and TRBJ1-6, is GAGVSQSPSNKVTEKGKDVELRCDPISGHTALYWYRQSLGQGLEFLIYFQGNSAPDKSGLPSDRFSAERTGGSVSTLTIQRTQQEDSAVYLCASSLGGYNSPLHFGNGTRLTVT.